This passage covers 20 T cell receptor beta chains from one sample sequenced in a study of blood T cell repertoires in COVID-19. Data came from immunoSEQ multiplex PCR; TCRdb stores just in-frame clones and leaves some out. The sample carries tens of thousands of clones, approximately 90% recorded once. Sequencing was performed on peripheral blood. Every receptor here comes from a man aged 80 or over with acute or convalescent COVID-19.

V is TRBV6-2 or TRBV6-3 and J is TRBJ2-1; TRBD2 matches 7 bases. Germline trimming cut 1 base from V and 10 bases from J; bases unmatched to any gene: 7. This CDR3 contains 14 residues. Germline V gene sequence: CDR1 MNHEY, CDR2 SVGEGT. CDR3 sequence reads: CASSYYRRGVEQFF. CDR3 in DNA: TGTGCCAGCAGTTACTATCGCCGGGGGGTGGAGCAGTTCTTC.

The chain has TRBV27 and TRBJ1-1, with D tentatively TRBD1 (6 bases). In germline, CDR1 is MNHEY, CDR2 SMNVEV (reference sequence). With 3 bases removed from V and 1 base from J, the gap between germline ends came to 12 bases. The CDR3 has 15 residues. CDR3 nucleotide sequence: TGTGCCAGCAGTTTTCAAGGGGGGGGGAACACTGAAGCTTTCTTT. It translates to CASSFQGGGNTEAFF.

V is TRBV28 and J is TRBJ1-1; tentatively, D is TRBD1 (6 bases). Germline CDR1 reads MDHEN; CDR2 reads SYDVKM. The CDR3 has 14 residues. Deletions cut 6 bases from V and 4 bases from J, with 15 bases between. This CDR3 reads CASRPQGGGTEAFF. The CDR3 DNA sequence: TGTGCCAGCAGACCTCAGGGAGGGGGCACTGAAGCTTTCTTT.

The chain combines TRBV27 with TRBJ2-2; the match to TRBD2 covers 7 bases. V was clipped by 6 bases and J by 8 bases; unmatched bases: 9. Germline CDR1 MNHEY, CDR2 SMNVEV (reference sequence). The CDR3 length is 14 residues. The CDR3, as DNA: TGTGCCAGCAGCCCGGGGGGAGCGATGGGGGAGCTGTTTTTT. Residues: CASSPGGAMGELFF.

The chain couples TRBV10-3 to TRBJ2-1; TRBD2 aligns across 8 bases. The junction had 12 bases not matched to a gene; V was cut back by 6 bases and J by 8 bases. The length of the CDR3 is 15 residues. Germline V gene lookup returns CDR1 ENHRY and CDR2 SYGVKD. The CDR3 loop reads CAISPGTSQFYEQFF. The CDR3 DNA reads as TGTGCCATCAGCCCCGGGACTAGTCAGTTCTATGAGCAGTTCTTC.

The gene calls are TRBV7-9 and TRBJ1-5; D is undetermined. Germline CDR1 is SEHNR and CDR2 is FQNEAQ (reference sequence). The CDR3 has 12 residues. V shed 1 base and J shed 6 bases, with 4 bases lying between them. As DNA, the CDR3 is TGTGCCAGCAGCTTAGAGAGTCAGCCCCAGCATTTT. It yields the protein CASSLESQPQHF. The complete variable domain, with remaining parts taken from reference TRBV7-9 and TRBJ1-5, reads DTGVSQNPRHKITKRGQNVTFRCDPISEHNRLYWYRQTLGQGPEFLTYFQNEAQLEKSRLLSDRFSAERPKGSFSTLEIQRTEQGDSAMYLCASSLESQPQHFGDGTRLSIL.

The rearrangement uses TRBV19 and TRBJ2-7, with D perhaps matching TRBD2 (6 bases). The germline gives CDR1 LNHDA, CDR2 SQIVND (reference sequence). Trimming pared 6 bases from V and 4 bases from J, leaving 16 bases between. This CDR3 is built from 14 residues. The CDR3: CASSPVRETYEQYF. CDR3 nucleotide sequence: TGTGCCAGTAGCCCTGTTCGGGAGACTTACGAGCAGTACTTC.

The chain couples TRBV27 to TRBJ2-3, with D perhaps TRBD1 (5 bases). The CDR3 covers 14 residues. Trimming took 4 bases from V and 2 from J, leaving 10 bases between them. Germline V CDR1 and CDR2: MNHEY, SMNVEV (reference sequence). The CDR3 DNA is TGTGCCAGCAGTTGGCAGGGATTCACAGATACGCAGTATTTT. Translation: CASSWQGFTDTQYF.

J is TRBJ2-7 and V is TRBV11-2, with TRBD1 identical over 9 bases. Looked up from germline, CDR1 is SGHAT and CDR2 is FQNNGV. V lost 5 bases, J lost 4 bases, and 12 bases stayed unmatched. This CDR3 is 16 amino acids long. CDR3 sequence: CASSHLAGTGSYEQYF. The CDR3 bases are TGTGCCAGCAGCCATTTGGCGGGGACAGGGTCGTACGAGCAGTACTTC.

The chain recombines TRBV29-1 with TRBJ1-4, with D tentatively TRBD1 (5 bases). Trimming cost V 5 bases and J 8 bases, with 12 bases left between them. CDR3 length: 12 residues. Per germline, CDR1 SQVTM and CDR2 ANQGSEA. The CDR3 protein is CSVLRGKEKLFF. DNA of the CDR3: TGCAGCGTTCTACGGGGGAAGGAAAAACTGTTTTTT.

This sequence joins TRBV5-4 and TRBJ1-2; 7 positions match TRBD1. CDR1 is SGHNT and CDR2 is YYREEE in the germline V gene (reference sequence). J gave up 8 bases and V 4 bases, and 8 bases lay outside the gene matches. The CDR3 spans 13 residues. CDR3 region: CASSPDRVGGYTF. DNA of the CDR3: TGTGCCAGCAGCCCCGACAGGGTGGGCGGCTACACCTTC. Supplemented by reference TRBV5-4 and TRBJ1-2, the full variable domain reads ETGVTQSPTHLIKTRGQQVTLRCSSQSGHNTVSWYQQALGQGPQFIFQYYREEENGRGNFPPRFSGLQFPNYSSELNVNALELDDSALYLCASSPDRVGGYTFGSGTRLTVV.

V and J are TRBV19 and TRBJ2-5; the match to TRBD1 covers 7 bases. Germline V lookup: CDR1 LNHDA, CDR2 SQIVND (reference sequence). The CDR3 sequence is 13 residues long. The ends lost 3 bases at V and 3 bases at J; junction bases unmatched: 1. CDR3 protein: CASSITGEETQYF. CDR3 DNA sequence: TGTGCCAGTAGTATCACAGGGGAAGAGACCCAGTACTTC.

The CDR3 coding sequence is TGTGCCTGGAGTGTATCCCCGGGTGCGAACACTGAAGCTTTCTTT. Its protein is CAWSVSPGANTEAFF. The chain is built from TRBV30 and TRBJ1-1; no clear D. Germline V CDR1 and CDR2: GTSNPN, SVGIG (reference sequence). The V gene lost 0 bases and the J gene lost 1 base, with 12 bases spanning the gap. The CDR3 length is 15 residues.

The V gene is TRBV30, the J gene TRBJ1-6; D gene uncertain. With 1 base removed from V and 0 bases from J, the gap between germline ends came to 7 bases. CDR3 length equals 15 residues. The germline CDR1 and CDR2 sequences are GTSNPN and SVGIG (reference sequence). The CDR3 reads CAWSAGSSYNSPLHF. CDR3 DNA: TGTGCCTGGAGTGCCGGTAGCTCCTATAATTCACCCCTCCACTTT.

The genes are TRBV30 and TRBJ2-7; D uncertain. This CDR3 comprises 13 residues. Germline CDR1 is GTSNPN and CDR2 is SVGIG (reference sequence). With 3 bases removed from V and 1 base from J, the gap between germline ends came to 10 bases. The CDR3 sequence is CAWSRHGSYEQYF. The CDR3 DNA reads as TGTGCCTGGAGCCGCCACGGGTCCTACGAGCAGTACTTC.

The rearrangement joins TRBV11-2 to TRBJ2-3, with a possible D match to TRBD2 (6 bases). Deletions cut 4 bases from V and 4 bases from J, with 9 bases between. In germline, CDR1 is SGHAT, CDR2 FQNNGV. This CDR3 comprises 13 residues. The CDR3 nucleotides read TGTGCCAGCAGCTGGAGGGACTCAGATACGCAGTATTTT. It encodes CASSWRDSDTQYF.

This clone was counted a few times. The rearrangement uses TRBV5-6 and TRBJ2-5; a weak D match, TRBD2 (5 bases). Germline-derived CDR1 and CDR2 are SGHDT and YYEEEE. The ends were cut back, 0 bases at V and 5 bases at J, with 14 bases in the middle. The CDR3 has 15 residues. CDR3 amino acids: CASSLVGRGSETQYF. The CDR3 DNA sequence: TGTGCCAGCAGCTTGGTGGGCCGGGGATCGGAGACCCAGTACTTC.

The chain couples TRBV7-8 to TRBJ1-1; 8 nucleotides agree with TRBD1. The V gene end was trimmed by 4 bases and the J gene end by 0 bases; junction bases not matched to a gene: 4. CDR1 is SGHVS and CDR2 is FQNEAQ in the germline V gene. This CDR3 has 15 residues. CDR3 nucleotides: TGTGCCAGCAGCTACGACAGGGGAATGAACACTGAAGCTTTCTTT. Amino acids: CASSYDRGMNTEAFF.

This rearrangement joins TRBV4-1 to TRBJ1-1; the D gene is possibly TRBD1 (6 bases). V was pared by 5 bases and J by 2 bases, with 12 bases between. Per germline, CDR1 MGHRA and CDR2 YSYEKL. The CDR3 runs to 14 residues. CDR3 region: CASSGRTVNTEAFF. The CDR3 DNA sequence: TGCGCCAGCAGCGGACGGACAGTAAACACTGAAGCTTTCTTT.

This chain joins TRBV28 and TRBJ2-1, with TRBD2 identical over 7 bases. The CDR3 runs 15 residues. Germline assignment: CDR1 MDHEN and CDR2 SYDVKM. V shed 6 bases, J shed 6 bases, and the junction held 11 bases outside the gene matches. The CDR3 coding sequence is TGTGCCAGCAGCAAACTAAACGGGGGGATCAATGAGCAGTTCTTC. Translated: CASSKLNGGINEQFF.